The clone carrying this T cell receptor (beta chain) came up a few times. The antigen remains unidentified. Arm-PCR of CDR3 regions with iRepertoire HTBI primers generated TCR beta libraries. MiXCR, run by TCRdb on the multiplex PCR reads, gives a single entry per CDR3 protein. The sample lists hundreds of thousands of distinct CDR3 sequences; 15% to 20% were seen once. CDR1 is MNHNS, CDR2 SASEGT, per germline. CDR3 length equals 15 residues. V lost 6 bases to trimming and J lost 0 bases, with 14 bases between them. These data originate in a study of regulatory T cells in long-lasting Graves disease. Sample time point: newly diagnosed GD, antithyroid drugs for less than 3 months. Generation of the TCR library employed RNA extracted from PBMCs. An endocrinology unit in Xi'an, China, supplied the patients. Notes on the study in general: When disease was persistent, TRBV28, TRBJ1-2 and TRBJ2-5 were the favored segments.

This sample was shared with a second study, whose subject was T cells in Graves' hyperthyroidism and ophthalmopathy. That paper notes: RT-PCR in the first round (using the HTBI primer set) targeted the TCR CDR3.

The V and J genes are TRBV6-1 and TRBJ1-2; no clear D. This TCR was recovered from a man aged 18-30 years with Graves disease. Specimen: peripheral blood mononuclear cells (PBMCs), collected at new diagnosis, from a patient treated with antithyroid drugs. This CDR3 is CASSSGIGTNYGYTF. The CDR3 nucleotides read TGTGCCAGCAGCTCGGGCATTGGGACTAACTATGGCTACACCTTC.